One T cell receptor (beta chain) is described in this entry. The data originate from a study of shared clonotypes between healthy human individuals. The study enrolled healthy HIV-negative adults without recent acute infections or vaccinations as donors. For genomic DNA, unsorted samples relied on about 90 million PBMCs. CDR1 and CDR2 (germline): PRHDT, FYEKMQ (reference sequence). V lost 5 bases to trimming and J lost 7 bases, with 21 bases between them. CDR3 length: 15 amino acids. Replicate PCRs run on unsorted PBMC used around 0.3 ug DNA, which was 31,000 or so T cell genomes. Repertoires were generated with immunoSEQ multiplex PCR, while TCRdb's copy carries only in-frame clones and drops some. The table includes about 470,000 clones, 70% to 80% detected once.

Sequenced: PBMCs. The sequence was collected from a woman aged 40 to 55 in good health. Some clones in this sample may be carry-over from other donors' samples. This rearrangement joins TRBV13 to TRBJ2-7; D ambiguous. The chain's CDR3 is CASSIDHLGRVEQYF. CDR3 sequence (DNA): TGTGCCAGCAGCATAGACCATTTGGGCCGCGTGGAGCAGTACTTC.